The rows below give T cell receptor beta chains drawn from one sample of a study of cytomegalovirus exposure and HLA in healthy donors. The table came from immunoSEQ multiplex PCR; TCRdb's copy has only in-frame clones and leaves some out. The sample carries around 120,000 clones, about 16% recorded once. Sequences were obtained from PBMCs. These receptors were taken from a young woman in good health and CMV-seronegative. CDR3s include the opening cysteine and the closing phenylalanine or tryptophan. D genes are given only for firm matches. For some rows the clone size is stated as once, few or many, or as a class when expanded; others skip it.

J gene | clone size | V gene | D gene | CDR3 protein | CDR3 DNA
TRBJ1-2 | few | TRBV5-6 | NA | CASSLVATGYYGYTF | TGTGCCAGCAGCTTGGTGGCCACCGGGTACTATGGCTACACCTTC
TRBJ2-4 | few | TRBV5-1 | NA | CASSLEQTGVKNIQYF | TGCGCCAGCAGCTTGGAGCAGACAGGAGTAAAAAACATTCAGTACTTC
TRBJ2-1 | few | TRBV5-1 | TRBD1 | CASSFQGAYNEQFF | TGCGCCAGCAGCTTCCAGGGGGCCTACAATGAGCAGTTCTTC
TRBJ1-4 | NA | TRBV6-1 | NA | CASTVGPDEKLFF | TGTGCCAGCACCGTGGGGCCCGATGAAAAACTGTTTTTT
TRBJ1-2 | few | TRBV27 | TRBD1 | CASSLSGGQGYTF | TGTGCCAGCAGTTTATCAGGGGGCCAGGGCTACACCTTC
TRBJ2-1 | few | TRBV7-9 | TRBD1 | CASSQDRDNEQFF | TGTGCCAGCAGCCAGGACAGGGATAATGAGCAGTTCTTC
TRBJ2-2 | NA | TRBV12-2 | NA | CASRLARELKDTGELFF | TGTGCAAGTCGCTTAGCTCGGGAGTTAAAAGACACCGGGGAGCTGTTTTTT
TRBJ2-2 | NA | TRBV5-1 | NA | CASSKGGTLDPGELFF | TGCGCCAGCAGTAAGGGGGGGACTTTGGACCCCGGGGAGCTGTTTTTT
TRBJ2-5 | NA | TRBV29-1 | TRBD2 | CSALAGRGNQETQYF | TGCAGCGCCCTAGCGGGCAGGGGCAACCAAGAGACCCAGTACTTC
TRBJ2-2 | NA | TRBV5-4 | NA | CASSSGGELFF | TGTGCCAGCAGCTCGGGTGGGGAGCTGTTTTTT
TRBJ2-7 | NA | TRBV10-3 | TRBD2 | CAISGTKPYEQYF | TGTGCCATCTCCGGGACTAAGCCCTACGAGCAGTACTTC
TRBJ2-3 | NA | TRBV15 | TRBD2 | CATSPGGDTQYF | TGTGCCACCAGCCCCGGGGGGGATACGCAGTATTTT